These T cell receptor beta chains were read from a single sample in a study of cytomegalovirus exposure and HLA in healthy donors. The protocol was immunoSEQ multiplex PCR, while the TCRdb copy is restricted to in-frame clones and leaves out a portion. Of 130,000 or so clones in the sample, over 60% were seen once. The sequencing sample was made of PBMCs. The receptors were gathered from a young man in good health and CMV-seropositive. Each CDR3 is given with its conserved first and last residue. A D gene is named only where the DNA matches it firmly. Where a row states a size, it is once, few, many or the class of an expanded clone; other rows omit it.

cdr3_nt: TGTGCCAGCCAAAGCCTCTCGACAGGAGGGAACACTGAAGCTTTCTTT
cdr3_aa: CASQSLSTGGNTEAFF
v_call: TRBV11-2
j_call: TRBJ1-1
clone_size: -
d_call: -

cdr3_nt: TGTGCCAGCAGTTTGTCGGGACAATACAATGAGCAGTTCTTC
cdr3_aa: CASSLSGQYNEQFF
v_call: TRBV27
j_call: TRBJ2-1
clone_size: -
d_call: -

cdr3_nt: TGTGCCAGCAGCTCCGGAACTAGGGACTACGAGCAGTACTTC
cdr3_aa: CASSSGTRDYEQYF
v_call: TRBV7-6
j_call: TRBJ2-7
clone_size: few
d_call: -

cdr3_nt: TGCGCCAGCAGCTCATGGAGGCTACAATACATTCAGTACTTC
cdr3_aa: CASSSWRLQYIQYF
v_call: TRBV5-1
j_call: TRBJ2-4
clone_size: -
d_call: -

cdr3_nt: TGTGCCAGCAGCTCTACAGGGACACGGGCAGATACGCAGTATTTT
cdr3_aa: CASSSTGTRADTQYF
v_call: TRBV7-6
j_call: TRBJ2-3
clone_size: once
d_call: -

cdr3_nt: TGTACCAGCACCCCTCAGGGAGGTAACTATGGCTACACCTTC
cdr3_aa: CTSTPQGGNYGYTF
v_call: TRBV6-5
j_call: TRBJ1-2
clone_size: -
d_call: -

cdr3_nt: TGTGCCAGCAGCTCCCTAGCGGGCGTCGGTGAGACCCAGTACTTC
cdr3_aa: CASSSLAGVGETQYF
v_call: TRBV7-8
j_call: TRBJ2-5
clone_size: -
d_call: TRBD2

cdr3_nt: TGTGCCAGCAGTCCGCATCGCGGGGGGTTTAGGGCTGAAGCTTTCTTT
cdr3_aa: CASSPHRGGFRAEAFF
v_call: TRBV28
j_call: TRBJ1-1
clone_size: -
d_call: -

cdr3_nt: TGTGCCATCAGGACTAGCGGGGGCACCGGGGAGCTGTTTTTT
cdr3_aa: CAIRTSGGTGELFF
v_call: TRBV10-3
j_call: TRBJ2-2
clone_size: -
d_call: TRBD2

cdr3_nt: TGTGCCAGTAGACCCCCGGGACACTCGAACACTGAAGCTTTCTTT
cdr3_aa: CASRPPGHSNTEAFF
v_call: TRBV19
j_call: TRBJ1-1
clone_size: few
d_call: -

cdr3_nt: TGTGCCAGCAGTCCAGGGGTTGGGAAACTTGAAGCTTTCTTT
cdr3_aa: CASSPGVGKLEAFF
v_call: TRBV27
j_call: TRBJ1-1
clone_size: -
d_call: -

cdr3_nt: TGTGCCAGCAGCCATGAAGCCTCTAGCACAGATACGCAGTATTTT
cdr3_aa: CASSHEASSTDTQYF
v_call: TRBV4-2
j_call: TRBJ2-3
clone_size: once
d_call: -

cdr3_nt: TGTGCCAGCAGGCGTGGGGGGCAGCCCCAGCATTTT
cdr3_aa: CASRRGGQPQHF
v_call: TRBV28
j_call: TRBJ1-5
clone_size: -
d_call: -

cdr3_nt: TGTGCCAGGGCGGAGGGGAACGGCAATGAGCAGTTCTTC
cdr3_aa: CARAEGNGNEQFF
v_call: TRBV7-9
j_call: TRBJ2-1
clone_size: -
d_call: -

cdr3_nt: TGTGCCAGCTCACCAAGCCGAAATCAGCCCCAGCATTTT
cdr3_aa: CASSPSRNQPQHF
v_call: TRBV18
j_call: TRBJ1-5
clone_size: -
d_call: -

cdr3_nt: TGCGCCAGCAGCCCTGAACAGGGGCCCTCTGAAGCTTTCTTT
cdr3_aa: CASSPEQGPSEAFF
v_call: TRBV5-1
j_call: TRBJ1-1
clone_size: -
d_call: TRBD1

cdr3_nt: TGTGCCAGCAGCGTAGGTCCCGGGTCCACTGAAGCTTTCTTT
cdr3_aa: CASSVGPGSTEAFF
v_call: TRBV9
j_call: TRBJ1-1
clone_size: few
d_call: -

cdr3_nt: TGTGCCAGTAGCCTAAGCGGGGTCAATGAGCAGTTCTTC
cdr3_aa: CASSLSGVNEQFF
v_call: TRBV19
j_call: TRBJ2-1
clone_size: -
d_call: TRBD2

cdr3_nt: TGTGCCAGCAGCGGATATCCTACGGGACAGCCCCAGCATTTT
cdr3_aa: CASSGYPTGQPQHF
v_call: TRBV9
j_call: TRBJ1-5
clone_size: few
d_call: -

cdr3_nt: TGTGCCAGTAGTGAAGTTTGGACAGGGGCCTCAGGAAACACCATATATTTT
cdr3_aa: CASSEVWTGASGNTIYF
v_call: TRBV19
j_call: TRBJ1-3
clone_size: -
d_call: TRBD1

cdr3_nt: TGTGCCAGCAGCAGGGCAGGGGGACAGATAGAGACCCAGTACTTC
cdr3_aa: CASSRAGGQIETQYF
v_call: TRBV5-4
j_call: TRBJ2-5
clone_size: -
d_call: TRBD1

cdr3_nt: TGTGCCAGCAGTTTCGGGGGAGGGACCGGGGAGCTGTTTTTT
cdr3_aa: CASSFGGGTGELFF
v_call: TRBV27
j_call: TRBJ2-2
clone_size: -
d_call: TRBD2

cdr3_nt: TGTGCCAGCAGCCGAGGTACGGAGCAGTACTTC
cdr3_aa: CASSRGTEQYF
v_call: TRBV6-5
j_call: TRBJ2-7
clone_size: -
d_call: -

cdr3_nt: TGTGCCTGTAGGGACAGGGAATACGAGCAGTACTTC
cdr3_aa: CACRDREYEQYF
v_call: TRBV30
j_call: TRBJ2-7
clone_size: -
d_call: TRBD1

cdr3_nt: TGCGCCAGCAGCTTGGGCAGACAGAACACTGAAGCTTTCTTT
cdr3_aa: CASSLGRQNTEAFF
v_call: TRBV5-1
j_call: TRBJ1-1
clone_size: -
d_call: -

cdr3_nt: TGCAGCGTTGAACGGGACTATGGCTACACCTTC
cdr3_aa: CSVERDYGYTF
v_call: TRBV29-1
j_call: TRBJ1-2
clone_size: few
d_call: -